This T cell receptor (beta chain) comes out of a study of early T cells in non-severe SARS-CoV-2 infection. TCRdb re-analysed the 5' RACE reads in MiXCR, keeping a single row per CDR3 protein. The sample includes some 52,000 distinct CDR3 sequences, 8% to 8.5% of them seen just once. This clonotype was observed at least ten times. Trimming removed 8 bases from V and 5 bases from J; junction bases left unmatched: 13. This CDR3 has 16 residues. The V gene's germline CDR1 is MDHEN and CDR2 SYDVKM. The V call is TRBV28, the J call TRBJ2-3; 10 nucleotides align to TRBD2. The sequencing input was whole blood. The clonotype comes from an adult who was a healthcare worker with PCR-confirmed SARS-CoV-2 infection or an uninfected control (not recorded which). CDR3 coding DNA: TGTGCCAGCCGCTCCCTCGGGCTAGCGGGGGAAGATACGCAGTATTTT. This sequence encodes CASRSLGLAGEDTQYF.